These T cell receptor beta chains were read from a single sample in a study of shared clonotypes between healthy human individuals. TCRdb's table, derived via immunoSEQ multiplex PCR, lists solely in-frame clones and lacks some. This sample has millions of clones, with 85% to 95% found just once. Sequencing was carried out using naive CD4+ T cells sorted from blood. The receptors originated from a man aged 18 to 29 in good health. CDR3s include the opening cysteine and the closing phenylalanine or tryptophan. Fields, in order: J gene, D gene, clone size, V gene, CDR3 protein, CDR3 DNA. A D gene is named only where the DNA matches it firmly. Clone sizes are given selectively: once, few, many, or a class where the clone is expanded.

J gene: TRBJ2-7
D gene: NA
clone size: NA
V gene: TRBV30
CDR3 protein: CTWIGQGKPYEQYF
CDR3 DNA: TGTACCTGGATTGGCCAGGGAAAACCCTACGAGCAGTACTTC

J gene: TRBJ2-3
D gene: NA
clone size: NA
V gene: TRBV6-1
CDR3 protein: CASTPLGTDTQYF
CDR3 DNA: TGTGCCAGCACTCCTCTAGGCACAGATACGCAGTATTTT

J gene: TRBJ2-2
D gene: NA
clone size: NA
V gene: TRBV19
CDR3 protein: CASSNPGNTGELFF
CDR3 DNA: TGTGCCAGTAGTAACCCGGGGAACACCGGGGAGCTGTTTTTT

J gene: TRBJ1-1
D gene: TRBD1
clone size: once
V gene: TRBV28
CDR3 protein: CAIRTGGRYTEAFF
CDR3 DNA: TGTGCCATCAGGACAGGGGGTAGGTACACTGAAGCTTTCTTT

J gene: TRBJ1-2
D gene: NA
clone size: once
V gene: TRBV27
CDR3 protein: CASSPGVSGLSYGYTF
CDR3 DNA: TGTGCCAGCAGTCCTGGGGTCTCAGGGCTTAGCTATGGCTACACCTTC

J gene: TRBJ2-7
D gene: NA
clone size: NA
V gene: TRBV10-3
CDR3 protein: CATARGSTYEQYF
CDR3 DNA: TGTGCCACCGCCAGGGGTTCAACCTACGAGCAGTACTTC

J gene: TRBJ1-4
D gene: NA
clone size: NA
V gene: TRBV5-8
CDR3 protein: CASSSRDFFGELFF
CDR3 DNA: TGTGCCAGCAGCTCCCGGGACTTTTTTGGGGAACTGTTTTTT

J gene: TRBJ2-3
D gene: NA
clone size: NA
V gene: TRBV30
CDR3 protein: CAWSASADTQYF
CDR3 DNA: TGTGCCTGGAGTGCTAGCGCAGATACGCAGTATTTT

J gene: TRBJ2-7
D gene: NA
clone size: NA
V gene: TRBV15
CDR3 protein: CATSRSNTGRPYEQYF
CDR3 DNA: TGTGCCACCAGCAGATCAAATACCGGGAGACCCTACGAGCAGTACTTC

J gene: TRBJ1-2
D gene: NA
clone size: NA
V gene: TRBV28
CDR3 protein: CASTSSYGYTF
CDR3 DNA: TGTGCCAGCACTTCGTCTTATGGCTACACCTTC

J gene: TRBJ2-7
D gene: TRBD1
clone size: once
V gene: TRBV18
CDR3 protein: CASSPPGQGPEQYF
CDR3 DNA: TGTGCCAGCTCACCACCGGGACAGGGGCCCGAGCAGTACTTC

J gene: TRBJ2-1
D gene: NA
clone size: NA
V gene: TRBV4-1
CDR3 protein: CASSRQTGVLVGNEQFF
CDR3 DNA: TGCGCCAGCAGCCGACAGACGGGTGTTTTAGTGGGCAATGAGCAGTTCTTC

J gene: TRBJ2-2
D gene: NA
clone size: NA
V gene: TRBV6-5
CDR3 protein: CASSYGRSGPGELFF
CDR3 DNA: TGTGCCAGCAGTTACGGTAGATCGGGCCCCGGGGAGCTGTTTTTT

J gene: TRBJ1-5
D gene: TRBD1
clone size: NA
V gene: TRBV5-4
CDR3 protein: CASSTNRGGSQPQHF
CDR3 DNA: TGTGCCAGCAGCACGAACAGGGGTGGTAGTCAGCCCCAGCATTTT

J gene: TRBJ1-2
D gene: TRBD1
clone size: NA
V gene: TRBV7-9
CDR3 protein: CASSRAGQGYGYTF
CDR3 DNA: TGTGCCAGCAGCCGAGCCGGACAGGGGTATGGCTACACCTTC

J gene: TRBJ2-2
D gene: TRBD1
clone size: once
V gene: TRBV5-1
CDR3 protein: CASNSPAGTGDTGELFF
CDR3 DNA: TGCGCCAGCAACTCCCCGGCCGGGACAGGGGACACCGGGGAGCTGTTTTTT

J gene: TRBJ1-6
D gene: NA
clone size: NA
V gene: TRBV30
CDR3 protein: CAWSVPGYNSPLHF
CDR3 DNA: TGTGCCTGGAGTGTCCCGGGTTATAATTCACCCCTCCACTTT

J gene: TRBJ2-1
D gene: NA
clone size: NA
V gene: TRBV6-5
CDR3 protein: CASRESGLLYNEQFF
CDR3 DNA: TGTGCCAGCAGAGAAAGCGGGTTGCTTTACAATGAGCAGTTCTTC

J gene: TRBJ1-2
D gene: NA
clone size: NA
V gene: TRBV5-4
CDR3 protein: CASSLRDITNYGYTF
CDR3 DNA: TGTGCCAGCAGCTTACGGGACATCACGAACTATGGCTACACCTTC

J gene: TRBJ2-3
D gene: NA
clone size: NA
V gene: TRBV5-1
CDR3 protein: CASSLMGSTDTQYF
CDR3 DNA: TGCGCCAGCAGCTTGATGGGAAGCACAGATACGCAGTATTTT

J gene: TRBJ1-2
D gene: NA
clone size: NA
V gene: TRBV2
CDR3 protein: CASRLQDRHGYTF
CDR3 DNA: TGTGCCAGCCGATTACAGGATCGCCATGGCTACACCTTC

J gene: TRBJ2-7
D gene: TRBD2
clone size: NA
V gene: TRBV11-2
CDR3 protein: CASSLVSSGRLKEQYF
CDR3 DNA: TGTGCCAGCAGCTTAGTGTCTAGCGGGAGGCTAAAGGAGCAGTACTTC

J gene: TRBJ1-1
D gene: NA
clone size: once
V gene: TRBV7-6
CDR3 protein: CASSLAGFTEAFF
CDR3 DNA: TGTGCCAGCAGCTTAGCAGGGTTCACTGAAGCTTTCTTT

J gene: TRBJ1-5
D gene: TRBD1
clone size: NA
V gene: TRBV10-1
CDR3 protein: CAAIDRACNQPQHF
CDR3 DNA: TGCGCCGCGATAGACAGGGCATGCAATCAGCCCCAGCATTTT

J gene: TRBJ1-3
D gene: NA
clone size: NA
V gene: TRBV10-2
CDR3 protein: CASSEWGSGNTIYF
CDR3 DNA: TGCGCCAGCAGTGAGTGGGGTTCTGGAAACACCATATATTTT

J gene: TRBJ2-1
D gene: TRBD1
clone size: NA
V gene: TRBV27
CDR3 protein: CASSLLDREGNEQFF
CDR3 DNA: TGTGCCAGCAGTTTACTGGACAGGGAAGGCAATGAGCAGTTCTTC

J gene: TRBJ1-1
D gene: NA
clone size: NA
V gene: TRBV11-2
CDR3 protein: CASSLTRYFRTVDNTEAFF
CDR3 DNA: TGTGCCAGCAGCCTAACCAGGTATTTTCGGACAGTTGATAACACTGAAGCTTTCTTT

J gene: TRBJ1-4
D gene: NA
clone size: NA
V gene: TRBV6-7
CDR3 protein: CASSYSGRQGLGKLFF
CDR3 DNA: TGTGCCAGCAGTTACTCGGGTCGGCAGGGACTGGGAAAACTGTTTTTT

J gene: TRBJ2-1
D gene: TRBD2
clone size: NA
V gene: TRBV5-6
CDR3 protein: CASSLGWSGRASYNEQFF
CDR3 DNA: TGTGCCAGCAGCTTGGGATGGAGCGGGAGGGCCTCCTACAATGAGCAGTTCTTC

J gene: TRBJ1-2
D gene: NA
clone size: once
V gene: TRBV25-1
CDR3 protein: CASSAPGRGQGGYTF
CDR3 DNA: TGTGCCAGCAGTGCCCCCGGTCGGGGGCAGGGTGGCTACACCTTC

J gene: TRBJ2-7
D gene: TRBD2
clone size: NA
V gene: TRBV5-6
CDR3 protein: CASSWGLAVYEQYF
CDR3 DNA: TGTGCCAGCAGCTGGGGACTAGCGGTCTACGAGCAGTACTTC

J gene: TRBJ2-1
D gene: TRBD1
clone size: once
V gene: TRBV10-3
CDR3 protein: CAIREGQGGYNEQFF
CDR3 DNA: TGTGCCATCAGGGAAGGACAGGGGGGCTACAATGAGCAGTTCTTC

J gene: TRBJ2-7
D gene: NA
clone size: NA
V gene: TRBV18
CDR3 protein: CASSPSQDAYEQYF
CDR3 DNA: TGTGCCAGCTCACCTAGCCAGGACGCCTACGAGCAGTACTTC

J gene: TRBJ2-4
D gene: NA
clone size: NA
V gene: TRBV5-7
CDR3 protein: CASSSGSSTVAKNIQYF
CDR3 DNA: TGTGCCAGCAGCTCGGGCTCTAGCACCGTAGCCAAAAACATTCAGTACTTC

J gene: TRBJ2-3
D gene: TRBD2
clone size: NA
V gene: TRBV25-1
CDR3 protein: CASRGGATDTQYF
CDR3 DNA: TGTGCCAGTCGGGGGGGCGCCACAGATACGCAGTATTTT

J gene: TRBJ1-1
D gene: NA
clone size: NA
V gene: TRBV6-1
CDR3 protein: CASRHEPGRNTEAFF
CDR3 DNA: TGTGCCAGCAGACACGAACCGGGACGGAACACTGAAGCTTTCTTT

J gene: TRBJ2-5
D gene: NA
clone size: NA
V gene: TRBV4-1
CDR3 protein: CASSRTDRQETQYF
CDR3 DNA: TGCGCCAGCAGCCGGACCGACAGGCAAGAGACCCAGTACTTC

J gene: TRBJ1-3
D gene: NA
clone size: NA
V gene: TRBV30
CDR3 protein: CAWGPRGLGGNTIYF
CDR3 DNA: TGTGCCTGGGGCCCCCGGGGGCTAGGAGGAAACACCATATATTTT

J gene: TRBJ2-7
D gene: NA
clone size: NA
V gene: TRBV13
CDR3 protein: CASSFNSQGAHEQYF
CDR3 DNA: TGTGCCAGCAGCTTTAACTCTCAGGGTGCTCACGAGCAGTACTTC

J gene: TRBJ2-6
D gene: NA
clone size: NA
V gene: TRBV28
CDR3 protein: CASTDPRKGANVLTF
CDR3 DNA: TGTGCCAGCACCGATCCTCGAAAAGGGGCCAACGTCCTGACTTTC

J gene: TRBJ2-7
D gene: TRBD1
clone size: NA
V gene: TRBV28
CDR3 protein: CASSPPTGLGLYEQYF
CDR3 DNA: TGTGCCAGCAGCCCCCCGACAGGGTTGGGTCTCTACGAGCAGTACTTC

J gene: TRBJ1-5
D gene: NA
clone size: NA
V gene: TRBV10-3
CDR3 protein: CAIAENSNQPQHF
CDR3 DNA: TGTGCCATCGCAGAGAATAGCAATCAGCCCCAGCATTTT

J gene: TRBJ2-1
D gene: NA
clone size: once
V gene: TRBV5-1
CDR3 protein: CASSLGEGTYNEQFF
CDR3 DNA: TGCGCCAGCAGCTTGGGGGAAGGGACTTACAATGAGCAGTTCTTC

J gene: TRBJ1-6
D gene: NA
clone size: NA
V gene: TRBV5-4
CDR3 protein: CASSLGFNSPLHF
CDR3 DNA: TGTGCCAGCAGCTTGGGGTTCAATTCACCCCTCCACTTT

J gene: TRBJ2-7
D gene: TRBD1
clone size: NA
V gene: TRBV6-5
CDR3 protein: CASSLQDRGPYEQYF
CDR3 DNA: TGTGCCAGCAGCCTACAGGACAGGGGGCCCTACGAGCAGTACTTC

J gene: TRBJ1-2
D gene: TRBD1
clone size: NA
V gene: TRBV28
CDR3 protein: CASSLGQGGLSISYTF
CDR3 DNA: TGTGCCAGCAGTTTGGGACAGGGGGGTCTATCTATTAGCTACACCTTC

J gene: TRBJ1-2
D gene: NA
clone size: NA
V gene: TRBV6-1
CDR3 protein: CASSEDTRGNYGYTF
CDR3 DNA: TGTGCCAGCAGTGAGGATACGCGGGGGAACTATGGCTACACCTTC

J gene: TRBJ1-1
D gene: NA
clone size: once
V gene: TRBV5-1
CDR3 protein: CASSLPDRVGTEAFF
CDR3 DNA: TGCGCCAGCAGCTTGCCCGACAGAGTCGGGACTGAAGCTTTCTTT

J gene: TRBJ2-2
D gene: NA
clone size: NA
V gene: TRBV7-7
CDR3 protein: CASSPKGGDGELFF
CDR3 DNA: TGTGCTAGCAGCCCTAAAGGGGGGGACGGGGAGCTGTTTTTT

J gene: TRBJ2-1
D gene: NA
clone size: NA
V gene: TRBV4-3
CDR3 protein: CASSSGIATYNEQFF
CDR3 DNA: TGCGCCAGCAGTTCAGGGATAGCGACATACAATGAGCAGTTCTTC

J gene: TRBJ1-4
D gene: TRBD1
clone size: NA
V gene: TRBV30
CDR3 protein: CAWRTGINEKLFF
CDR3 DNA: TGTGCCTGGAGGACAGGGATCAATGAAAAACTGTTTTTT

J gene: TRBJ2-7
D gene: TRBD1
clone size: NA
V gene: TRBV11-3
CDR3 protein: CASSVTTGVHEQYF
CDR3 DNA: TGTGCCAGCAGCGTTACGACAGGGGTACACGAGCAGTACTTC

J gene: TRBJ2-4
D gene: TRBD2
clone size: NA
V gene: TRBV7-2
CDR3 protein: CASSLVAGSAKNIQYF
CDR3 DNA: TGTGCCAGCAGCTTAGTAGCGGGTTCGGCCAAAAACATTCAGTACTTC